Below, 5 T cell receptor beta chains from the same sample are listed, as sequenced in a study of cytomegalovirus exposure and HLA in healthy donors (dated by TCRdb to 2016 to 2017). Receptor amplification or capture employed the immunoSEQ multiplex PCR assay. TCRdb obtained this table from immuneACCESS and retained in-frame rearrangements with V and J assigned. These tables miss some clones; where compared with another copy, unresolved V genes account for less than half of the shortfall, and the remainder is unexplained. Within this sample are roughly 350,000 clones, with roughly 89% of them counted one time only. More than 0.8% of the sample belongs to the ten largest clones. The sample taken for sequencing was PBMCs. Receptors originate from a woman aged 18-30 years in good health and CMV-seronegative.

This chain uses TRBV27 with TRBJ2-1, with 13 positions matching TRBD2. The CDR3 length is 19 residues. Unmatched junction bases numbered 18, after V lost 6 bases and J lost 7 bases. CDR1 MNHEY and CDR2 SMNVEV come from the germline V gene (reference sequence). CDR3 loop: CASSQIRTSGSGRRNEQFF. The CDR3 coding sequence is TGTGCCAGCAGCCAAATTCGGACTAGCGGGAGTGGGCGTAGGAATGAGCAGTTCTTC.

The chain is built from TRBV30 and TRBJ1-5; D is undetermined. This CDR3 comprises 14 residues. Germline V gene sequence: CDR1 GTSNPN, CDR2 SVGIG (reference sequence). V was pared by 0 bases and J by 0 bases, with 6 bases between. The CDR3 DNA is TGTGCCTGGAGTGTTGCAGTTAGCAATCAGCCCCAGCATTTT. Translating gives CAWSVAVSNQPQHF.

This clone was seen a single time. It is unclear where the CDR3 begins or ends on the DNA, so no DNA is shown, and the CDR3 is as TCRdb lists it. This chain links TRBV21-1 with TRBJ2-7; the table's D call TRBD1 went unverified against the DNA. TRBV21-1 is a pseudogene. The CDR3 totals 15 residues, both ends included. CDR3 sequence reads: CASSKVGRGSNEQYF.

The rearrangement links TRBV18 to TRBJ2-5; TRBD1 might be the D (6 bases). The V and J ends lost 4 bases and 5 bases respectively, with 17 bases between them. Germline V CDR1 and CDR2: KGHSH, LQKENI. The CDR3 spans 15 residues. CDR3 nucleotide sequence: TGTGCCAGCTCACGTGAACAGGGTTGGGCGGAGACCCAGTACTTC. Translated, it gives CASSREQGWAETQYF.

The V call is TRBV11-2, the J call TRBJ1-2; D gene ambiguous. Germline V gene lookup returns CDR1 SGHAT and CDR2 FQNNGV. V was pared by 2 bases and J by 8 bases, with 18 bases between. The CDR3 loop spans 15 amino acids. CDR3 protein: CASSLFGQEAFGYTF. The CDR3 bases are TGTGCCAGCAGCTTATTTGGGCAGGAAGCCTTCGGCTACACCTTC.